The 17 T cell receptor beta chains below all came from one sample that was sequenced in a study of blood T cells in healthy people across ages. It was with a sample-barcoded 5' primer and a J-beta primer mix that a second PCR of roughly 7 to 11 cycles was run. TCRdb re-derived calls from the 5' RACE reads in MiXCR, one entry per CDR3 protein. Of more than 1.4 million distinct CDR3 sequences listed, approximately 40% are singletons. What was sequenced was blood. The source of these receptors is a woman under 30 in good health.

The rearrangement links TRBV15 to TRBJ1-3; D is uncertain. Germline V gene lookup returns CDR1 LNHNV and CDR2 YYDKDF (reference sequence). The CDR3 consists of 15 residues. Trimming shortened V by 0 bases and J by 5 bases, and 11 bases separated the two germline ends. CDR3 in DNA: TGTGCCACCAGCAGAGAGTCGCGGATTCGAAACACCATATATTTT. This codes for CATSRESRIRNTIYF.

The rearrangement joins TRBV5-1 to TRBJ2-6; D remains ambiguous. CDR1 and CDR2 (germline): SGHRS, YFSETQ. The CDR3 covers 17 residues. Trimming cost V 0 bases and J 0 bases, with 10 bases left between them. CDR3 loop: CASSLAVGRSGANVLTF. CDR3 sequence (DNA): TGCGCCAGCAGCTTGGCTGTGGGCCGCTCTGGGGCCAACGTCCTGACTTTC.

About this clonotype: The junction differs from germline at one of its ends, possibly a read error. The genes are TRBV7-6 and TRBJ2-1; 11 bases fit TRBD2. The CDR3 loop spans 15 amino acids. Germline CDR1 SGHVS, CDR2 FNYEAQ. The CDR3 DNA reads TGTGCCAGCAGCCCGGGACTAGCGGTTTACAATAAGCAGTTCTTC. This codes for CASSPGLAVYNKQFF.

The CDR3 sequence: CASSQETGIYNSPLHF. Here the CDR3 DNA reads TGTGCCAGCAGCCAAGAAACAGGGATCTATAATTCACCCCTCCACTTT. This sequence joins TRBV14 and TRBJ1-6, with D possibly being TRBD1 (6 bases). Germline CDR1 and CDR2: SGHDN and FVKESK. This CDR3 has 16 amino acids. Trimming pared 0 bases from V and 3 bases from J, leaving 9 bases between.

This chain's CDR3 is CASSTRPRAQYF. CDR3 bases: TGTGCCAGCAGCACCCGGCCCAGGGCGCAGTATTTT. The chain links TRBV13 to TRBJ2-3; possibly TRBD1 for D (5 bases). The CDR3 contains 12 residues. Germline V gene sequence: CDR1 PRHDT, CDR2 FYEKMQ (reference sequence). V gave up 5 bases and J gave up 10 bases, with 13 bases separating them.

The genes are TRBV6-5 and TRBJ1-2; D call uncertain. V gave up 6 bases and J gave up 6 bases, with 23 bases separating them. Germline V gene lookup returns CDR1 MNHEY and CDR2 SVGAGI. There are 16 residues in the CDR3. The CDR3 reads CASSSSDGLQRNGYTF. Written as DNA, the CDR3 is TGTGCCAGCAGCTCCTCCGACGGACTACAACGCAATGGCTACACCTTC.

V and J are TRBV29-1 and TRBJ1-1; no firm D call. The CDR3 extends over 15 amino acids. The V and J ends lost 4 bases and 0 bases respectively, with 15 bases between them. The germline CDR1 and CDR2 sequences are SQVTM and ANQGSEA. The CDR3 region has the DNA TGCAGCGTTGTCCGAGCAGCAGCCATGAACACTGAAGCTTTCTTT. It is translated as CSVVRAAAMNTEAFF.

This rearrangement joins TRBV27 to TRBJ2-1; 12 bases agree with TRBD2. CDR1 and CDR2 (germline): MNHEY, SMNVEV (reference sequence). The V gene end was trimmed by 5 bases and the J gene end by 6 bases; junction bases not matched to a gene: 8. The CDR3 has 16 amino acids. CDR3 loop: CASSHGTTSGSNEQFF. The DNA for the CDR3 is TGTGCCAGCAGTCACGGCACGACTAGCGGGAGCAATGAGCAGTTCTTC.

This clonotype has a handful of counts. The chain combines TRBV6-5 with TRBJ1-1, with 7 bases matching TRBD1. The CDR3 consists of 15 residues. V lost 0 bases and J lost 1; bases outside the gene matches: 2. Germline lookup yields CDR1 MNHEY and CDR2 SVGAGI. This chain's CDR3 is CASSYSPGGNTEAFF. The CDR3 nucleotides are TGTGCCAGCAGTTACTCCCCAGGGGGGAACACTGAAGCTTTCTTT.

V usage is TRBV7-2 and J usage is TRBJ1-1; D is undetermined. The germline gives CDR1 SGHTA, CDR2 FQGNSA. V lost 6 bases to trimming and J lost 4 bases, with 12 bases between them. The CDR3 is made up of 13 amino acids. DNA of the CDR3: TGTGCCAGCAGGCTCGGGGTTGCCACTGAAGCTTTCTTT. This gives the protein CASRLGVATEAFF.

The V and J genes are TRBV10-3 and TRBJ1-1; 7 bases map to TRBD1. Germline loops: CDR1 ENHRY, CDR2 SYGVKD. This CDR3 spans 15 amino acids. Trimming at V came to 4 bases and at J to 1 base, leaving 6 bases not matched to a gene. The CDR3 sequence: CAISARQGGNTEAFF. The CDR3 DNA reads as TGTGCCATCAGTGCGCGACAGGGAGGGAACACTGAAGCTTTCTTT.

This chain connects TRBV6-5 to TRBJ2-7, with D unclear. V was pared by 2 bases and J by 6 bases, with 11 bases between. The CDR3 is 13 residues long. Germline V lookup: CDR1 MNHEY, CDR2 SVGAGI. The CDR3, as DNA: TGTGCCAGCAGTTACCGAGACCGCGGCGAGCAGTACTTC. Protein: CASSYRDRGEQYF.

The table lists this clonotype with many counts. V gene TRBV5-1 combines with J gene TRBJ2-7; D is unclear. Deletions cut 2 bases from V and 7 bases from J, with 19 bases between. Looked up from germline, CDR1 is SGHRS and CDR2 is YFSETQ. The CDR3 length is 15 residues. CDR3 sequence (DNA): TGCGCCAGCAGCTTACCAGGACGTAACTTGTGGGAGCAGTACTTC. Translating it yields CASSLPGRNLWEQYF.

This clonotype has just a few counts. The genes are TRBV4-1 and TRBJ2-5, with 7 bases fitting TRBD1. The CDR3 runs 13 residues. The V segment lost 5 bases and the J segment 12 bases; nucleotides outside the gene matches: 12. Germline V gene sequence: CDR1 MGHRA, CDR2 YSYEKL. CDR3 DNA: TGCGCCAGCAGCTACCTCGACGGACAGGAGGAGTACTTC. It specifies CASSYLDGQEEYF.

This clonotype was detected a few times. The V gene is TRBV15, the J gene TRBJ2-5, with D perhaps given as TRBD1 or TRBD2 (5 bases each). Germline V gene lookup returns CDR1 LNHNV and CDR2 YYDKDF (reference sequence). The length of the CDR3 is 14 residues. The V and J ends lost 5 bases and 5 bases respectively, with 15 bases between them. CDR3 sequence: CATSRDLKWETQYF. The CDR3 bases are TGTGCCACCAGCCGGGACCTAAAGTGGGAGACCCAGTACTTC.

This clonotype was detected a few times. The J gene is TRBJ1-2, the V gene TRBV25-1; no definite D call. Germline V gene sequence: CDR1 MGHDK, CDR2 SYGVNS. V dropped 5 bases and J dropped 4 bases, with 11 bases sitting between them. The length of the CDR3 is 13 residues. The CDR3 sequence is CASSITALYGYTF. CDR3 coding DNA: TGTGCCAGCAGTATTACAGCTCTCTATGGCTACACCTTC.

The chain combines TRBV12-3 or TRBV12-4 with TRBJ1-4; possible D gene TRBD1, 5 bases. The CDR3 sequence is 15 residues long. V lost 0 bases to trimming and J lost 3 bases, with 8 bases between them. The CDR3 region is CASSLALGANEKLFF. In nucleotides, the CDR3 is TGTGCCAGCAGTTTAGCGCTGGGGGCTAATGAAAAACTGTTTTTT.